The 8 T cell receptor beta chains presented below share a single source sample, sequenced in a study of beta chain features in type 1 diabetes. Expressed TCRB transcripts were sequenced because the isolated RNA had all been reverse transcribed beforehand. The method was immunoSEQ multiplex PCR; TCRdb's version includes in-frame clones alone and lacks a portion of them. The data hold about 290,000 clones, with approximately 8% observed a single time. The sequenced sample consisted of central memory CD4+ T cells from blood. The receptors shown here come from a woman younger than 30 in good health.

This clone was observed many times. The V call is TRBV30, the J call TRBJ2-7, with D perhaps TRBD1 or TRBD2 (5 bases each). CDR3 length equals 11 residues. The germline CDR1 and CDR2 sequences are GTSNPN and SVGIG (reference sequence). V lost 0 bases and J 7 bases, leaving 7 bases between the germline ends. CDR3 loop: CAWSVGAEQYV. CDR3 nucleotides: TGTGCCTGGAGTGTCGGGGCAGAGCAGTACGTC.

There are a few counts of this clone. The CDR3 region is CASSFWVVGGADTQYF. CDR3 DNA: TGTGCCAGCAGCTTCTGGGTGGTGGGGGGAGCAGATACGCAGTATTTT. The rearrangement links TRBV7-6 to TRBJ2-3; D might be TRBD2 (6 bases). Germline V gene lookup returns CDR1 SGHVS and CDR2 FNYEAQ. The CDR3 is 16 amino acids. V shed 3 bases and J shed 4 bases, with 17 bases lying between them.

In its sample, this clone was seen many times. This sequence joins TRBV19 and TRBJ2-1, with 9 bases that match TRBD1. This CDR3 comprises 14 residues. Germline loops: CDR1 LNHDA, CDR2 SQIVND (reference sequence). The V gene end was trimmed by 5 bases and the J gene end by 8 bases; junction bases not matched to a gene: 7. The CDR3 reads CASSSHRGRDEQFF. The CDR3 bases are TGTGCCAGTAGTTCTCACAGGGGGCGGGATGAGCAGTTCTTC.

There are a few counts of this clone. The chain uses TRBV7-9 and TRBJ1-1; 8 nucleotides match TRBD1. The CDR3 is 15 residues long. V gave up 4 bases and J gave up 5 bases; unmatched junction bases: 9. Germline CDR1 is SEHNR and CDR2 is FQNEAQ (reference sequence). Here the CDR3 reads CASSSQGAVGTEAFF. Written as DNA, the CDR3 is TGTGCCAGCAGCTCCCAGGGGGCAGTGGGGACTGAAGCTTTCTTT. Complete variable domain (other parts from reference TRBV7-9 and TRBJ1-1): DTGVSQNPRHKITKRGQNVTFRCDPISEHNRLYWYRQTLGQGPEFLTYFQNEAQLEKSRLLSDRFSAERPKGSFSTLEIQRTEQGDSAMYLCASSSQGAVGTEAFFGQGTRLTVV.

V usage is TRBV18 and J usage is TRBJ2-7; D remains unclear. From germline, CDR1 is KGHSH and CDR2 LQKENI. V lost 2 bases and J 3 bases, leaving 11 bases between the germline ends. The CDR3 loop spans 14 amino acids. The CDR3 reads CASSPGRGFYEQYF. CDR3 in DNA: TGTGCCAGCTCACCAGGGCGAGGTTTCTACGAGCAGTACTTC.

This clone has ten or more counts. The sample has other DNA sequences that encode this CDR3 too. V gene TRBV11-2 combines with J gene TRBJ2-1, with D hard to call. V lost 1 base and J 1 base, leaving 5 bases between the germline ends. The CDR3 has 14 residues. Germline V lookup: CDR1 SGHAT, CDR2 FQNNGV. CDR3 loop: CASSLGPSYNEQFF. Written as DNA, the CDR3 is TGTGCCAGCAGCTTAGGTCCGTCCTACAATGAGCAGTTCTTC.

The V and J genes are TRBV7-2 and TRBJ2-4, with 9 nucleotides matching TRBD1. CDR1 and CDR2 (germline): SGHTA, FQGNSA. The CDR3 extends over 13 amino acids. The junction had 5 bases not matched to a gene; V was cut back by 5 bases and J by 9 bases. CDR3 nucleotide sequence: TGTGCCAGCAGCCGGGACAGGGAGGCCATTCAGTACTTC. Protein: CASSRDREAIQYF.

This clone appeared a few times. The chain employs TRBV5-6 and TRBJ2-4; 8 bases align to TRBD2. The CDR3 has 14 amino acids. V lost 4 bases, J lost 6 bases, and 6 bases stayed unmatched. The germline CDR1 and CDR2 sequences are SGHDT and YYEEEE. The CDR3 region has the DNA TGTGCCAGCAGCCACCGGGAGGGCGGAAACATTCAGTACTTC. Protein product: CASSHREGGNIQYF.